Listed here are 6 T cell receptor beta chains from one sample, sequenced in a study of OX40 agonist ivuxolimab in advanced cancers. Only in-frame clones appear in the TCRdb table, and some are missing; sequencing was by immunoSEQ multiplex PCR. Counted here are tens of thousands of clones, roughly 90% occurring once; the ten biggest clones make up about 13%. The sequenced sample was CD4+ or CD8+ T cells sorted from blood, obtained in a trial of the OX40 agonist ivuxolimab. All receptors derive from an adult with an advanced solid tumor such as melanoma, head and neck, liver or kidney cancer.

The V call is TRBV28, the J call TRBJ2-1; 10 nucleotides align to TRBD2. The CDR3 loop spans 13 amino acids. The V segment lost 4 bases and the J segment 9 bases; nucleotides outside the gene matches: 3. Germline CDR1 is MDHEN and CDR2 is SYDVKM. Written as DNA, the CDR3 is TGTGCCAGCAGTTCCCGACTAGCGGGTGAGCAGTTCTTC. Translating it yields CASSSRLAGEQFF.

As DNA, the CDR3 is TGTGCCAGCAGCCTGGGGGGTGGCGGGGAGCTGTTTTTT. Residues: CASSLGGGGELFF. The chain carries TRBV7-6 and TRBJ2-2, with D perhaps matching TRBD2 (6 bases). CDR3 size: 13 residues. CDR1 is SGHVS, CDR2 FNYEAQ, per germline. V was clipped by 5 bases and J by 7 bases, with 11 bases between them. Using reference TRBV7-6 and TRBJ2-2 for the parts outside the CDR3, the full variable domain is GAGVSQSPRYKVTKRGQDVALRCDPISGHVSLYWYRQALGQGPEFLTYFNYEAQQDKSGLPNDRFSAERPEGSISTLTIQRTEQRDSAMYRCASSLGGGGELFFGEGSRLTVL.

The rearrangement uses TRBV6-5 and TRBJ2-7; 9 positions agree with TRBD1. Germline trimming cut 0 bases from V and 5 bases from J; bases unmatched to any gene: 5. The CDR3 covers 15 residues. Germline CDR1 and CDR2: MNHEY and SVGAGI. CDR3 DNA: TGTGCCAGCAGTTACTCGACAGGGGGACCCCACGAGCAGTACTTC. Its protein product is CASSYSTGGPHEQYF.

The CDR3 DNA reads as TGTGCCAGCAGTTTAGTAGGGTCAGGGGTCATGAGCTACACCTTC. It encodes CASSLVGSGVMSYTF. This rearrangement joins TRBV28 to TRBJ1-2, with a weak D call TRBD1 (6 bases). V was trimmed by 2 bases and J by 9 bases, leaving 19 bases between them. The CDR3 sequence is 15 residues long. The germline CDR1 and CDR2 sequences are MDHEN and SYDVKM.

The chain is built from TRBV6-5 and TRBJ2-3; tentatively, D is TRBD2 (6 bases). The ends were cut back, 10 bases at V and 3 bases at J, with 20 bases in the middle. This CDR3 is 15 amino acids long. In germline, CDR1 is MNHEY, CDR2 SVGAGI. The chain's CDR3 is CATRPAGRGTDTQYF. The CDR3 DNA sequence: TGTGCCACTCGTCCCGCGGGGCGTGGTACAGATACGCAGTATTTT.

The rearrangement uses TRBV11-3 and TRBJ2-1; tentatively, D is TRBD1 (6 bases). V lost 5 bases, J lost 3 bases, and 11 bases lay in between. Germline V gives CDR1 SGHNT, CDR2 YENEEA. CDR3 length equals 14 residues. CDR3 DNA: TGTGCCAGCAGCACCCGGGACAACTACAATGAGCAGTTCTTC. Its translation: CASSTRDNYNEQFF. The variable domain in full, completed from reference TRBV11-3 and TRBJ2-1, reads EAGVVQSPRYKIIEKKQPVAFWCNPISGHNTLYWYLQNLGQGPELLIRYENEEAVDDSQLPKDRFSAERLKGVDSTLKIQPAELGDSAVYLCASSTRDNYNEQFFGPGTRLTVL.